This T cell receptor beta chain was documented in a study of tumor and adjacent non-tumor tissue in lung cancer. A modified ARM-PCR protocol with three rounds of nested PCR amplified TCRbeta. MiXCR, applied by TCRdb to the multiplex PCR reads, yields one record per CDR3 protein. Of approximately 90,000 distinct CDR3 sequences listed, 67% were seen once; the top ten hold 15% to 20%. Regarding the study as a whole: Compared with tumor, normal lung showed significantly lower TCR diversity.

Comment on this clonotype: Its antigen is not known.

RNA was extracted from bulk tissue without any cell sorting. Germline CDR1 and CDR2: SGHAT and FQDESV (reference sequence). The CDR3 extends over 17 amino acids. This receptor was identified in a man in his sixties with non-small cell lung cancer. The gene calls are TRBV11-1 and TRBJ2-1; TRBD1 aligns across 9 bases. Material: lung tumor tissue. The CDR3 DNA reads TGTGCTGGCAGCTTACATCCGGGACAGGGTATGGTAAATGAGCAGTTCTTC. Translating gives CAGSLHPGQGMVNEQFF.